Below, 30 T cell receptor beta chains from the same sample are listed, as sequenced in a study of shared clonotypes between healthy human individuals. Some clones are missing from TCRdb's copy, which holds only in-frame ones; the method was immunoSEQ multiplex PCR. The repertoire holds 110,000 or so clones, with around 73% as singletons. Sequencing was done on a sample of memory CD8+ T cells sorted from blood. The subset here: CD45RO+ cells pooled with CCR7-negative TemRA cells. These receptors were taken from a woman between 25 and 40 years old in good health.

This sequence joins TRBV7-3 and TRBJ1-1; TRBD1 might be the D (6 bases). CDR1 is SGHTA, CDR2 FQGTGA, per germline. V was trimmed by 5 bases and J by 3 bases, leaving 16 bases between them. The CDR3 consists of 15 residues. The CDR3 sequence is CASSPQGLGDTEAFF. CDR3 bases: TGTGCCAGCAGCCCTCAGGGGCTGGGGGACACTGAAGCTTTCTTT. The complete variable domain, with remaining parts taken from reference TRBV7-3 and TRBJ1-1, reads GAGVSQTPSNKVTEKGKYVELRCDPISGHTALYWYRQSLGQGPEFLIYFQGTGAADDSGLPNDRFFAVRPEGSVSTLKIQRTERGDSAVYLCASSPQGLGDTEAFFGQGTRLTVV.

This clone was picked up a small number of times. As DNA, the CDR3 is TGTGCCAGCAGTGCCTCTAGCGGGTCACCCTCCTACAATGAGCAGTTCTTC. As protein: CASSASSGSPSYNEQFF. The chain uses TRBV25-1 and TRBJ2-1; 8 positions agree with TRBD2. V lost 4 bases and J lost 0; bases outside the gene matches: 8. This CDR3 comprises 17 residues. The germline V gene has CDR1 MGHDK and CDR2 SYGVNS.

This clone was seen only a few times. V gene TRBV6-1 combines with J gene TRBJ1-5; a possible D gene is TRBD1 (6 bases). The germline V gene encodes CDR1 MNHNS and CDR2 SASEGT. This CDR3 has 15 residues. V dropped 3 bases and J dropped 0 bases, with 9 bases sitting between them. Written as DNA, the CDR3 is TGTGCCAGCAGTGAGGGACACCATAGCAATCAGCCCCAGCATTTT. Amino acids: CASSEGHHSNQPQHF.

CDR3 nucleotides: TGTGCCAGCAGCAAAGAAGTCGGTGATGAGCAGTTCTTC. Its protein is CASSKEVGDEQFF. The chain carries TRBV21-1 and TRBJ2-1; the table gives TRBD2 as D, unverified against the DNA. TRBV21-1 is labeled a pseudogene. CDR3 length: 13 residues.

The chain uses TRBV9 and TRBJ2-1; tentatively, D is TRBD1 or TRBD2 (5 bases each). This CDR3 is 16 amino acids long. Per the germline V gene, CDR1 is SGDLS and CDR2 is YYNGEE. V gave up 0 bases and J gave up 7 bases, with 17 bases separating them. The CDR3 coding sequence is TGTGCCAGCAGCGTAGTACCGGGACGGATGGGTAATGAGCAGTTCTTC. Protein: CASSVVPGRMGNEQFF.

The rearrangement links TRBV29-1 to TRBJ2-7, with 9 positions matching TRBD1. Germline V gene data show CDR1 as SQVTM and CDR2 as ANQGSEA. With 4 bases clipped from V and 2 bases from J, the junction kept 9 bases outside the gene matches. The CDR3 spans 15 residues. The CDR3 region is CSVGYRDRATYEQYF. The DNA for the CDR3 is TGCAGCGTTGGTTACCGGGACAGGGCAACCTACGAGCAGTACTTC.

V usage is TRBV7-8 and J usage is TRBJ1-3; D is undetermined. The CDR3 totals 14 residues. V was clipped by 2 bases and J by 1 base, with 6 bases between them. CDR1 SGHVS and CDR2 FQNEAQ come from the germline V gene. The DNA for the CDR3 is TGTGCCAGCAGCTTACGCGGATCTGGAAACACCATATATTTT. This gives the protein CASSLRGSGNTIYF.

The gene calls are TRBV11-2 and TRBJ2-1; D not resolved. V was trimmed by 1 base and J by 12 bases, leaving 7 bases between them. This CDR3 has 11 amino acids. CDR1 and CDR2 (germline): SGHAT, FQNNGV. DNA of the CDR3: TGTGCCAGCAGCTTAGTTCCCCCGCAGTTCTTC. As protein: CASSLVPPQFF.

This clone showed up just once. The genes are TRBV5-8 and TRBJ2-3, with D perhaps matching TRBD1 or TRBD2 (5 bases each). The CDR3 contains 15 residues. Germline V lookup: CDR1 SGHTS, CDR2 YDEGEE. Between the trimmed V and J ends, which lost 1 base and 4 bases, there was a span of 13 bases. DNA for the CDR3: TGTGCCAGCAGCTTGCTTAGCCGGGGCGCAGATACGCAGTATTTT. This translates into CASSLLSRGADTQYF.

This chain links TRBV6-1 with TRBJ1-1; TRBD1 is a possible D gene (5 bases). There are 15 residues in the CDR3. The V and J ends lost 4 bases and 1 base respectively, with 13 bases between them. The germline V gene encodes CDR1 MNHNS and CDR2 SASEGT. The CDR3 DNA is TGTGCCAGCAGTGGGGGCGTGGCTGAGAACACTGAAGCTTTCTTT. This codes for CASSGGVAENTEAFF.

The rearrangement joins TRBV11-2 to TRBJ1-3; no firm D call. V lost 1 base and J lost 0, with 13 bases in between. This CDR3 region has 17 residues. Per germline, CDR1 SGHAT and CDR2 FQNNGV. In DNA, the CDR3 is TGTGCCAGCAGCTTAGGGGTCGGGTGGAGCTCTGGAAACACCATATATTTT. Encoded protein: CASSLGVGWSSGNTIYF.

The chain uses TRBV6-6 and TRBJ1-5, with D perhaps TRBD1 (5 bases). Germline values: CDR1 MNHNY, CDR2 SVGAGI (reference sequence). V dropped 5 bases and J dropped 0 bases, with 8 bases sitting between them. The CDR3 is made up of 14 amino acids. For the CDR3, the DNA is TGTGCCAGCAGTGGGGGGTATAGCAATCAGCCCCAGCATTTT. This sequence encodes CASSGGYSNQPQHF.

CDR3 sequence: CASSEWDKSNQPQHF. The CDR3 DNA reads TGTGCCAGTAGTGAATGGGACAAAAGCAATCAGCCCCAGCATTTT. V usage is TRBV19 and J usage is TRBJ1-5, with a possible D match to TRBD1 (6 bases). This CDR3 spans 15 amino acids. V was trimmed by 5 bases and J by 1 base, leaving 12 bases between them. The germline V gene encodes CDR1 LNHDA and CDR2 SQIVND (reference sequence).

Only one count was recorded for this clone. The V call is TRBV6-1, the J call TRBJ2-7; either TRBD1 or TRBD2 may supply D (7 bases each). Between the trimmed V and J ends, which lost 4 bases and 7 bases, there was a span of 20 bases. Germline CDR1 MNHNS, CDR2 SASEGT. CDR3 size: 15 residues. This chain's CDR3 is CASSGEGEGAAEQYF. CDR3 nucleotides: TGTGCCAGCAGTGGGGAGGGGGAGGGGGCCGCTGAGCAGTACTTC.

The chain joins TRBV27 to TRBJ1-5, with D uncertain. Germline V gives CDR1 MNHEY, CDR2 SMNVEV (reference sequence). The CDR3 length is 13 residues. The V end lost 4 bases, the J end lost 0 bases, and 4 bases lay between the germline ends. CDR3 loop: CASSYYSNQPQHF. The CDR3 DNA sequence: TGTGCCAGCAGTTACTATAGCAATCAGCCCCAGCATTTT.

This chain links TRBV25-1 with TRBJ2-5; D remains unclear. With the DNA end fitting TRBJ2-7 better, the J assignment may be wrong. There are 11 residues in the CDR3. The germline V gene has CDR1 MGHDK and CDR2 SYGVNS. The CDR3, as DNA: TGTGCCAGCAGTGAGACCTACGAGCAGTACTTC. Translating it yields CASSETYEQYF.

The V and J genes are TRBV5-1 and TRBJ2-7; a weak D match, TRBD2 (6 bases). The germline V gene encodes CDR1 SGHRS and CDR2 YFSETQ. The CDR3 is made up of 15 amino acids. The V end lost 2 bases, the J end lost 1 base, and 13 bases lay between the germline ends. CDR3 sequence: CASSFLSGSSYEQYF. CDR3 coding DNA: TGCGCCAGCAGCTTCCTTAGCGGTTCTTCCTACGAGCAGTACTTC.

This clone was counted once. The J gene is TRBJ1-1, the V gene TRBV9, with D perhaps matching TRBD1 (6 bases). V lost 2 bases and J lost 3, with 17 bases in between. Germline V gives CDR1 SGDLS, CDR2 YYNGEE. The CDR3 extends over 16 amino acids. CDR3 in DNA: TGTGCCAGCAGCGTTTTACAGGGAGCGCTTGACACTGAAGCTTTCTTT. Protein: CASSVLQGALDTEAFF. Using reference TRBV9 and TRBJ1-1 for the parts outside the CDR3, the full variable domain is DSGVTQTPKHLITATGQRVTLRCSPRSGDLSVYWYQQSLDQGLQFLIQYYNGEERAKGNILERFSAQQFPDLHSELNLSSLELGDSALYFCASSVLQGALDTEAFFGQGTRLTVV.

V gene TRBV19 combines with J gene TRBJ2-7, with 9 nucleotides matching TRBD2. The J segment lost 2 bases and the V segment lost 3 bases, leaving 5 bases of the junction unmatched. From germline, CDR1 is LNHDA and CDR2 SQIVND (reference sequence). There are 15 residues in the CDR3. CDR3 DNA: TGTGCCAGTAGTATCTCGAGCGGGGGGACCTACGAGCAGTACTTC. It is translated as CASSISSGGTYEQYF.

The chain joins TRBV7-3 to TRBJ2-2; maybe TRBD2 (6 bases). Germline CDR1 SGHTA, CDR2 FQGTGA. V lost 5 bases, J lost 0 bases, and 13 bases lay in between. The CDR3 is made up of 16 amino acids. The chain's CDR3 is CASSPLAVANTGELFF. CDR3 nucleotides: TGTGCCAGCAGCCCGTTAGCGGTCGCGAACACCGGGGAGCTGTTTTTT.

The chain links TRBV19 to TRBJ2-1; no firm D call. Trimming cost V 3 bases and J 7 bases, with 13 bases left between them. Germline V lookup: CDR1 LNHDA, CDR2 SQIVND (reference sequence). The CDR3 spans 14 residues. The CDR3 spells CASSMIGLGNEQFF. For the CDR3, the DNA is TGTGCCAGTAGTATGATCGGTTTGGGGAATGAGCAGTTCTTC.

The V and J genes are TRBV15 and TRBJ1-4; D perhaps matches TRBD1 (5 bases). The germline gives CDR1 LNHNV, CDR2 YYDKDF (reference sequence). The V and J ends lost 8 bases and 3 bases respectively, with 10 bases between them. CDR3 length: 13 amino acids. The CDR3 region is CATRDSSNEKLFF. For the CDR3, the DNA is TGTGCCACCCGAGACAGTTCTAATGAAAAACTGTTTTTT.

CDR3: CASSLLISGGGDGYTF. The CDR3 DNA is TGTGCCAGCAGCTTACTTATCTCAGGGGGCGGGGATGGCTACACCTTC. This sequence joins TRBV9 and TRBJ1-2; 8 bases fit TRBD1. Germline values: CDR1 SGDLS, CDR2 YYNGEE. The ends lost 4 bases at V and 6 bases at J; junction bases unmatched: 14. CDR3 length: 16 residues.

This clone was observed a few times. V usage is TRBV30 and J usage is TRBJ2-1; a weak D match, TRBD2 (6 bases). Per germline, CDR1 GTSNPN and CDR2 SVGIG (reference sequence). Trimming took 0 bases from V and 2 from J, leaving 11 bases between them. This CDR3 comprises 15 residues. CDR3 amino acids: CAWSVLGGTYNEQFF. As DNA, the CDR3 is TGTGCCTGGAGTGTACTCGGCGGGACCTACAATGAGCAGTTCTTC.

The J gene is TRBJ1-2, the V gene TRBV15, with D unclear. CDR1 and CDR2 (germline): LNHNV, YYDKDF (reference sequence). V shed 3 bases and J shed 4 bases, with 15 bases lying between them. This CDR3 comprises 15 residues. The CDR3 spells CATSSPASVTYGYTF. Here the CDR3 DNA reads TGTGCCACCAGCAGCCCAGCTTCGGTTACCTATGGCTACACCTTC.

The genes are TRBV28 and TRBJ1-1, with a weak D call TRBD1 (6 bases). Germline CDR1 and CDR2: MDHEN and SYDVKM. Trimming removed 8 bases at V and 4 bases at J, with 14 bases between. This CDR3 contains 13 residues. CDR3 nucleotide sequence: TGTGCCAGCGCCACAGGGATGGGCACTGAAGCTTTCTTT. Translating it yields CASATGMGTEAFF.

This chain uses TRBV19 with TRBJ1-1; the D is unclear. The CDR3 is 11 residues long. V gave up 9 bases and J gave up 7 bases, with 12 bases separating them. In germline, CDR1 is LNHDA, CDR2 SQIVND (reference sequence). CDR3 nucleotides: TGTGCCAGCGAGAGGGCAGGTGAAGCTTTCTTT. As protein: CASERAGEAFF. Combining the CDR3 with reference TRBV19 and TRBJ1-1 gives the whole variable domain DGGITQSPKYLFRKEGQNVTLSCEQNLNHDAMYWYRQDPGQGLRLIYYSQIVNDFQKGDIAEGYSVSREKKESFPLTVTSAQKNPTAFYLCASERAGEAFFGQGTRLTVV.

This chain connects TRBV28 to TRBJ2-7, with TRBD2 matching over 11 bases. The CDR3 totals 15 residues. The V segment lost 5 bases and the J segment 2 bases; nucleotides outside the gene matches: 5. Germline V lookup: CDR1 MDHEN, CDR2 SYDVKM. Here the CDR3 DNA reads TGTGCCAGCAGTCCCCCGGGACTAGCGGCCTACGAGCAGTACTTC. Its protein is CASSPPGLAAYEQYF.

The rearrangement uses TRBV11-2 and TRBJ2-7; no clear D gene. The CDR3 totals 12 residues. Germline lookup yields CDR1 SGHAT and CDR2 FQNNGV. V was shortened by 5 bases and J by 2 bases, with 7 bases between the two germline ends. The CDR3 here is CASSPNPYEQYF. Here the CDR3 DNA reads TGTGCCAGCAGCCCTAATCCCTACGAGCAGTACTTC.

The chain carries TRBV6-5 and TRBJ2-3; D may be TRBD1 or TRBD2 (5 bases each). The germline gives CDR1 MNHEY, CDR2 SVGAGI. The CDR3 has 16 residues. Trimming pared 4 bases from V and 1 base from J, leaving 15 bases between. The CDR3 here is CASSSLAGDGTDTQYF. CDR3 DNA: TGTGCCAGCAGTTCCCTGGCTGGGGACGGCACAGATACGCAGTATTTT.